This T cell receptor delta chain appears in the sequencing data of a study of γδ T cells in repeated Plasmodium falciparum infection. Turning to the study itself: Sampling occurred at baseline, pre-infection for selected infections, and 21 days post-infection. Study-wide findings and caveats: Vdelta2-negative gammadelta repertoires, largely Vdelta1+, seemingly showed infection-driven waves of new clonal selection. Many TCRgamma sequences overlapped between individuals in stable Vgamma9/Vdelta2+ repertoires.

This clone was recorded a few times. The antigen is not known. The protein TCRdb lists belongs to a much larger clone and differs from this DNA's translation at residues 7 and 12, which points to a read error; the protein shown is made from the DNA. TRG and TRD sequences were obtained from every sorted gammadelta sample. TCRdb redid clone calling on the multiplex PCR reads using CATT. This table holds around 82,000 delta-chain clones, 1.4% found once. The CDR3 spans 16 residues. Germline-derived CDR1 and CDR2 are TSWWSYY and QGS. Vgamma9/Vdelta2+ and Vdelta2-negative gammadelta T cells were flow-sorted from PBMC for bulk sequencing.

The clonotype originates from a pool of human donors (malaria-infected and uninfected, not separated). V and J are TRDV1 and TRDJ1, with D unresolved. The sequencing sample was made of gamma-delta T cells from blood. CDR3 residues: CALGEMLILYTGKLIF. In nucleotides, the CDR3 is TGTGCTCTTGGGGAAATGCTCATCCTGTACACCGGTAAACTCATCTTT.